Following are 8 T cell receptor beta chains from one sample sequenced in a study of graft-versus-host responses after intestinal transplantation. The repertoire was sequenced with immunoSEQ multiplex PCR; TCRdb's copy has only in-frame clones and lacks some. The sample lists over 80,000 clones, around 91% occurring once. Antigen specificity for these receptors is unknown. The source material was unstimulated CD4+ T cells sorted from spleen or lymph node cells, sampled before transplant. All receptors derive from a human donor who was the organ donor for an intestinal transplant.

J is TRBJ2-7 and V is TRBV15, with D tentatively TRBD1 (6 bases). Per germline, CDR1 LNHNV and CDR2 YYDKDF (reference sequence). The CDR3 is made up of 15 amino acids. With 0 bases removed from V and 5 bases from J, the gap between germline ends came to 14 bases. The CDR3 sequence: CATSREAQGPDEQYF. In nucleotides, the CDR3 is TGTGCCACCAGCAGAGAGGCTCAGGGGCCGGACGAGCAGTACTTC.

The count of this clone is one. A junction end diverges from the germline sequence, so it may reflect a read error. The CDR3 DNA reads TGTGCCAGCAGTGAAAGGTGGACGGGGGGGGCGGACTTC. Translation: CASSERWTGGADF. The genes are TRBV6-1 and TRBJ2-7; 8 bases are shared with TRBD2. Germline-derived CDR1 and CDR2 are MNHNS and SASEGT. This CDR3 is 13 amino acids long.

This chain uses TRBV10-3 with TRBJ1-6; D is unclear. The ends were cut back, 7 bases at V and 7 bases at J, with 11 bases in the middle. Per the germline V gene, CDR1 is ENHRY and CDR2 is SYGVKD. CDR3 length: 13 amino acids. As DNA, the CDR3 is TGTGCCATCACAAGGGAGAGGAATTCACCCCTCCACTTT. This gives the protein CAITRERNSPLHF.

This clone was seen only once. In DNA, the CDR3 is TGCAGCGCTGACAGGGATACAGATACGCAGTATTTT. This encodes CSADRDTDTQYF. The chain is built from TRBV29-1 and TRBJ2-3; 7 nucleotides agree with TRBD1. This CDR3 region has 12 residues. Looked up from germline, CDR1 is SQVTM and CDR2 is ANQGSEA. V gave up 7 bases and J gave up 3 bases; unmatched junction bases: 4.

The CDR3 loop reads CASSPQASYNSPLHF. The CDR3 DNA sequence: TGCGCCAGCAGCCCCCAGGCCTCCTATAATTCACCCCTCCACTTT. The V and J genes are TRBV4-3 and TRBJ1-6; D gene ambiguous. V dropped 4 bases and J dropped 0 bases, with 7 bases sitting between them. The germline V gene encodes CDR1 LGHNA and CDR2 YSLEER. The CDR3 is 15 amino acids.

The chain employs TRBV10-3 and TRBJ2-5; 7 positions agree with TRBD1. The end of the DNA is better explained by TRBJ2-7, so the J call may be wrong. The CDR3 runs to 13 residues. The V gene's germline CDR1 is ENHRY and CDR2 SYGVKD. As DNA, the CDR3 is TGTGCCATCAGAGTAGGGGGCAGCTACGAGCAGTACTTC. This translates into CAIRVGGSYEQYF.

The chain uses TRBV6-1 and TRBJ2-1, with TRBD2 matching 13 bases. The CDR3 runs to 14 residues. Germline V gives CDR1 MNHNS, CDR2 SASEGT. Losses at the gene ends were 6 bases for V and 8 bases for J; bases not matched to a gene: 4. The CDR3 DNA reads TGTGCCAGCAGACTAGCGGGGGGGCCCTATGAGCAGTTCTTC. This sequence encodes CASRLAGGPYEQFF.

The chain joins TRBV4-1 to TRBJ1-2; 7 nucleotides match TRBD1. V trimming: 5 bases; J trimming: 7 bases; junction bases outside the gene matches: 7. The CDR3 covers 13 residues. Germline V lookup: CDR1 MGHRA, CDR2 YSYEKL. The CDR3 DNA reads TGCGCCAGCAGCGCGTACAGGGGATCTGGCTACACCTTC. Residues: CASSAYRGSGYTF.